This T cell receptor beta chain comes out of a study of glioma-infiltrating T cells after dendritic cell vaccination. This CDR3 has 13 residues. Germline V lookup: CDR1 SGHVS, CDR2 FNYEAQ. Trimming removed 4 bases at V and 2 bases at J, with 8 bases between. Libraries were prepared by immunoSEQ multiplex PCR; TCRdb keeps only in-frame clonotypes and omits some of them. Counted here are tens of thousands of clones, around nine tenths occurring once; the ten biggest clones make up around 2.4%. Study outcomes and limitations: Complete blood and tumor specimen sets were limited to few patients.

Time point noted: after dendritic cell vaccination, including at tumor progression/relapse. Fresh-frozen tumor tissue and more than two years of survival data were available for all. Notes on this clone: Antigen specificity is unknown.

The source of this sequence is a human donor with glioblastoma. V usage is TRBV7-6 and J usage is TRBJ1-1; D is unclear. The specimen was blood, collected after dendritic cell vaccination. CDR3 amino acids: CASSSDTNTEAFF. The CDR3 bases are TGTGCCAGCAGCTCCGACACTAACACTGAAGCTTTCTTT.